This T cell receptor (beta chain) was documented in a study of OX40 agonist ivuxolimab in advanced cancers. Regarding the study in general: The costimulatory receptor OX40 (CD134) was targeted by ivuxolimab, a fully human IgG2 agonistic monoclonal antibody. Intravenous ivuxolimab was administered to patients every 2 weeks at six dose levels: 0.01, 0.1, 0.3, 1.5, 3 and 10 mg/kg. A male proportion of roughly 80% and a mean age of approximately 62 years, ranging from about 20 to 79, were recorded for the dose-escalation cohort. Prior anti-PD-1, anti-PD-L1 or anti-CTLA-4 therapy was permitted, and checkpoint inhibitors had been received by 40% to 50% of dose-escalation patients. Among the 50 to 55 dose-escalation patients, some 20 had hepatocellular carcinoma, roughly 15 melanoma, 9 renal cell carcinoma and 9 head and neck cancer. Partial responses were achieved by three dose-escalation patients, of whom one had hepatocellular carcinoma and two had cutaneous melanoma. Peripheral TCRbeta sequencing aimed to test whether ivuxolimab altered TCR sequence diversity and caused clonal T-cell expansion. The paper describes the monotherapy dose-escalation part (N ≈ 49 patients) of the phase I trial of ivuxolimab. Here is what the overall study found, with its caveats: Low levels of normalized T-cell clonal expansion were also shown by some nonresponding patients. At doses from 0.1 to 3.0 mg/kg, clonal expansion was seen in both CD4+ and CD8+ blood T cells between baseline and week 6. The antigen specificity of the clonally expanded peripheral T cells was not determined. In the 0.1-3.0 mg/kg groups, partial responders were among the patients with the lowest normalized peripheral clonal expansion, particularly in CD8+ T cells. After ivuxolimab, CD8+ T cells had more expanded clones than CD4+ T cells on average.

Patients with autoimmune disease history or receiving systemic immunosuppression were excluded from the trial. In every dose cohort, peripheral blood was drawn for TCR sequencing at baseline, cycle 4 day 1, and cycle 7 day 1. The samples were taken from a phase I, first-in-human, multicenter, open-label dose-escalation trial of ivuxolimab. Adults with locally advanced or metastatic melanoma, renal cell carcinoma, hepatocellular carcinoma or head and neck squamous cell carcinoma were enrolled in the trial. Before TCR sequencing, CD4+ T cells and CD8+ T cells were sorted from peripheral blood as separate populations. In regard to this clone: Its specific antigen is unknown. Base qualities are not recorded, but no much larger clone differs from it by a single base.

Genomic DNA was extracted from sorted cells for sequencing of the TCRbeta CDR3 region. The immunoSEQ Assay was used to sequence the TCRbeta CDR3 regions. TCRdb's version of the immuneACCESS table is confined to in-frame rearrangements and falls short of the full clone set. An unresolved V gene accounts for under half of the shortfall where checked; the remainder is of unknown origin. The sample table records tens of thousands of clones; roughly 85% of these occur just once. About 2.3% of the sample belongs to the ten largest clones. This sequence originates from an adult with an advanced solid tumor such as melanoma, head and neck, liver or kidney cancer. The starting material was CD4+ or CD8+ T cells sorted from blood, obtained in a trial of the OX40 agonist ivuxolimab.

The DNA sequence reads TGTGCCACCTATGGGGGACTGCAGAACACCGGGGAGCTGTTTTTT. This translates into CATYGGLQNTGELFF. The V gene is TRBV6-1 and the J gene is TRBJ2-2; 6 matching bases give a weak D call of TRBD2. The CDR3 sequence holds 15 residues, the cysteine and phenylalanine included. Only the CDR3 part of the read is kept: 45 bases, read in frame from the first base. The germline V gene supplies CDR1 MNHNS and CDR2 SASEGT. V is reduced by 10 bases and J by 1 base, leaving a spacing of 16 bases between them.